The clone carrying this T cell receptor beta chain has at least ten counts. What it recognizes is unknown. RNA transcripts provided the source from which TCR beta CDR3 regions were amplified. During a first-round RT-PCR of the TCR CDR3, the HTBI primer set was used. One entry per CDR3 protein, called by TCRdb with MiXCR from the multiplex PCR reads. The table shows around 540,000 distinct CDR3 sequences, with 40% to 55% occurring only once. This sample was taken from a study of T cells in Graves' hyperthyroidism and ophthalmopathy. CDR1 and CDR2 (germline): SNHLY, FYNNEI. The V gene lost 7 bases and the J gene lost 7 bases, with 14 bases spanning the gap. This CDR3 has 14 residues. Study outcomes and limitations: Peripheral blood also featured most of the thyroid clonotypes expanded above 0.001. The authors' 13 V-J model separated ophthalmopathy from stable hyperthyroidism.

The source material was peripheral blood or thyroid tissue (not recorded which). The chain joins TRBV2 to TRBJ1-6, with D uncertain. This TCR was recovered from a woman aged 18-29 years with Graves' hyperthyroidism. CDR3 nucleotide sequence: TGTGCCAGCAAGGACGGCATGGGGAATTCACCCCTCCACTTT. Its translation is CASKDGMGNSPLHF.